The rows below give T cell receptor beta chains drawn from one sample of a study of blood T cell repertoires in COVID-19. Sequencing used immunoSEQ multiplex PCR; TCRdb keeps in-frame clones, though not all of them. The table records roughly 500,000 clones, 80% to 90% of them present only once. What was sequenced was PBMCs or T cells enriched from blood (not recorded which). Receptors were obtained from a woman between 55 and 75 years old who had recovered from COVID-19. Both conserved end residues are part of each CDR3. D genes are given only for firm matches. Clone size, where shown, is once, few, many, or a class for clones that have expanded.

TRBV18	TRBD2	TRBJ2-3	15	-	TGTGCCAGCTCACCACCGCGGGGGGGCACAGATACGCAGTATTTT	CASSPPRGGTDTQYF
TRBV6-4	TRBD2	TRBJ2-2	13	once	TGTGCCAGCAGTCGGGGGGGCTCCGGGGAGCTGTTTTTT	CASSRGGSGELFF
TRBV24-1	-	TRBJ1-5	14	once	TGTGCCACCAGTGACAGGGGCCCCCCGGGGCCCCAGCATTTT	CATSDRGPPGPQHF
TRBV6-5	-	TRBJ2-3	16	once	TGTGCCAGCAGTTACTCCCCACAGGCCCTCACAGATACGCAGTATTTT	CASSYSPQALTDTQYF
TRBV10-3	TRBD1	TRBJ1-2	15	-	TGTGCCATCAGTGAGTCCAGGACAGGGGACTATGGCTACACCTTC	CAISESRTGDYGYTF
TRBV30	-	TRBJ1-1	16	-	TGTGCCTCCCCAAAGAGGGGGAAGAGGATGAACACTGAAGCTTTCTTT	CASPKRGKRMNTEAFF
TRBV6-5	-	TRBJ1-2	12	few	TGTGCCAGCAGTCCCGAGATATATGGCTACACCTTC	CASSPEIYGYTF
TRBV6-5	TRBD1	TRBJ1-2	14	-	TGTGCCAGCACCTGGACAGGGGCTAACTATGGCTACACCTTC	CASTWTGANYGYTF
TRBV29-1	-	TRBJ2-3	13	-	TGCAGCGTCTTCGGGGATAGCACAGATACGCAGTATTTT	CSVFGDSTDTQYF
TRBV9	TRBD1	TRBJ2-1	14	-	TGTGCCAGCAGCGACCGGACAGGGAATAATGAGCAGTTCTTC	CASSDRTGNNEQFF
TRBV27	TRBD1	TRBJ2-7	15	-	TGTGCCAGCAGTTTCCTGGACAGGACCCCCGACGAGCAGTACTTC	CASSFLDRTPDEQYF
TRBV18	-	TRBJ2-5	14	-	TGTGCCAGCTCACCGACAGTTCTGCCGGAGACCCAGTACTTC	CASSPTVLPETQYF
TRBV6-5	-	TRBJ2-3	16	-	TGTGCCAGCAGTTATACGTGGGGGGGCCTTCAAGATACGCAGTATTTT	CASSYTWGGLQDTQYF
TRBV2	-	TRBJ1-2	13	-	TGTGCCAGCAGTGAACTAGGGGCGTATGGCTACACCTTC	CASSELGAYGYTF
TRBV12-3/TRBV12-4	-	TRBJ2-3	13	-	TGTGCCAGCAGTCTCCTTCGAGCAGATACGCAGTATTTT	CASSLLRADTQYF
TRBV23-1	TRBD2	TRBJ2-5	15	-	TGCGCCAGCAGTCAATCGGGAGCGGGGGAGGAGACCCAGTACTTC	CASSQSGAGEETQYF
TRBV5-1	-	TRBJ2-6	15	-	TGCGCCAGCAGCTTGCAGGGATCTGGGGCCAACGTCCTGACTTTC	CASSLQGSGANVLTF
TRBV9	-	TRBJ2-2	13	-	TGTGCCAGCAGCGTAGCGGACACCGGGGAGCTGTTTTTT	CASSVADTGELFF
TRBV11-3	-	TRBJ2-2	18	-	TGTGCCAGCAGTGGTGTAGGGGATCGCCATGGGTCGACCGGGGAGCTGTTTTTT	CASSGVGDRHGSTGELFF
TRBV28	TRBD1	TRBJ2-7	13	-	TGTGCCAGCGGGACAGCCCTTTCCTACGAGCAGTACTTC	CASGTALSYEQYF
TRBV2	TRBD1	TRBJ2-5	15	-	TGTGCCAGCAGTACAGGGGGCGTGGGTCAAGAGACCCAGTACTTC	CASSTGGVGQETQYF
TRBV6-5	-	TRBJ2-5	13	-	TGTGCCAGCGCCCGAGAAGCCTCCGAGACCCAGTACTTC	CASAREASETQYF
TRBV2	TRBD1	TRBJ1-6	15	-	TGTGCCAGCACCTCAGAGACAGGGTCTAATTCACCCCTCCACTTT	CASTSETGSNSPLHF
TRBV15	TRBD2	TRBJ2-1	17	-	TGTGCCACCAGCAGAGAACTAGCGGGGGGGGCAATGGATGAGCAGTTCTTC	CATSRELAGGAMDEQFF
TRBV9	-	TRBJ2-3	16	-	TGTGCCAGCAGCGGAAGCCCTAGCGCAGGCACAGATACGCAGTATTTT	CASSGSPSAGTDTQYF
TRBV6-5	-	TRBJ2-1	15	once	TGTGCCAGCAGTTACTCGACGCTAGGGGAAAGTGAGCAGTTCTTC	CASSYSTLGESEQFF
TRBV18	TRBD1	TRBJ1-1	14	-	TGTGCCAGCTCACCAGACAGGGTATCCACTGAAGCTTTCTTT	CASSPDRVSTEAFF
TRBV7-9	TRBD1	TRBJ2-7	15	few	TGTGCCAGCACCGTGTCGGGACAGGGGCTCTACGAGCAGTACTTC	CASTVSGQGLYEQYF
TRBV2	TRBD2	TRBJ2-2	15	-	TGTGCCAGCAGGGCCACCGGGACTAGCACCGGGGAGCTGTTTTTT	CASRATGTSTGELFF
TRBV6-5	-	TRBJ1-1	13	-	TGTGCCACCTCGGTGGGGCAGAACACTGAAGCTTTCTTT	CATSVGQNTEAFF
TRBV3-1/TRBV3-2	TRBD2	TRBJ2-5	16	-	TGTGCCAGCAGCCAACGGGTAGCGGGGGGGCAAGAGACCCAGTACTTC	CASSQRVAGGQETQYF
TRBV19	TRBD2	TRBJ2-5	17	-	TGTGCCAGTAGTGCCCTCCGGGGGCGGGGGGGCCTGGAGACCCAGTACTTC	CASSALRGRGGLETQYF
TRBV11-2	TRBD1	TRBJ1-2	16	-	TGTGCCAGCAGCTTAGATACGGCAGGGGGAAAAACTGGCTACACCTTC	CASSLDTAGGKTGYTF
TRBV5-5	TRBD2	TRBJ2-2	16	-	TGTGCCAGCAGCTTGGGGGTAACTAGCGACACCGGGGAGCTGTTTTTT	CASSLGVTSDTGELFF
TRBV7-9	TRBD1	TRBJ1-1	14	-	TGTGCCAGCAGCCACACGACAGGGGGCACTGAAGCTTTCTTT	CASSHTTGGTEAFF
TRBV11-3	TRBD1	TRBJ1-6	15	-	TGTGCCAGCAGCTTAGCCGGGACAGCGAATTCACCCCTCCACTTT	CASSLAGTANSPLHF
TRBV27	TRBD2	TRBJ2-3	14	-	TGTGCCAGCAGGTACCGGGGGGGGACAGATACGCAGTATTTT	CASRYRGGTDTQYF
TRBV29-1	-	TRBJ2-2	13	-	TGCAGCGTTAGTCAGGGGAACACCGGGGAGCTGTTTTTT	CSVSQGNTGELFF
TRBV3-1/TRBV3-2	-	TRBJ2-2	11	-	TGTGCCAGCGGGAGGACCGGGGAGCTGTTTTTT	CASGRTGELFF
TRBV5-6	TRBD1	TRBJ1-5	16	-	TGTGCCAGCAGCCCCGGACAGGGAGGATTCAATCAGCCCCAGCATTTT	CASSPGQGGFNQPQHF
TRBV6-4	-	TRBJ2-3	15	-	TGTGCCAGCAGTGACTTGGGGGCGGTCACAGATACGCAGTATTTT	CASSDLGAVTDTQYF
TRBV5-6	TRBD1	TRBJ2-3	13	-	TGTGCCAGCAGGGACAGGGAAACAGATACGCAGTATTTT	CASRDRETDTQYF
TRBV30	TRBD2	TRBJ2-3	13	-	TGTGCCTGGGCGGGGGGGCTTTCAGATACGCAGTATTTT	CAWAGGLSDTQYF
TRBV5-8	TRBD1	TRBJ2-7	15	-	TGTGCCAGCAGCTCCCCGCGGACAGGGGTGCGCGAGCAGTACTTC	CASSSPRTGVREQYF
TRBV27	-	TRBJ1-5	12	-	TGTGCCACCTTGGGGGCGAATCAGCCCCAGCATTTT	CATLGANQPQHF
TRBV7-2	TRBD1	TRBJ2-7	15	-	TGTGCCAGCAGCCGGAGGGGACAGGGTATCTACGAGCAGTACTTC	CASSRRGQGIYEQYF
TRBV5-1	-	TRBJ1-5	15	-	TGCGCCAGCAGCGATGGGACATTTAGCAATCAGCCCCAGCATTTT	CASSDGTFSNQPQHF
TRBV19	TRBD1	TRBJ1-1	13	-	TGTGCCAGTAGTTTGGGACAGCTCACTGAAGCTTTCTTT	CASSLGQLTEAFF
TRBV5-1	-	TRBJ2-5	13	-	TGCGCCAGCAGAGGTCAGGGGCAAGAGACCCAGTACTTC	CASRGQGQETQYF
TRBV4-2	-	TRBJ1-1	15	-	TGTGCCAGCAGCCAAGAAATCACAGTGAACACTGAAGCTTTCTTT	CASSQEITVNTEAFF
TRBV6-5	TRBD1	TRBJ2-7	13	-	TGTGCCAGCAGAAACAGGGGAATGAGCGAGCAGTACTTC	CASRNRGMSEQYF
TRBV27	TRBD1	TRBJ1-2	13	-	TGTGCCAGCCGTAAGGACAGGGGCTATGGCTACACCTTC	CASRKDRGYGYTF
TRBV29-1	-	TRBJ1-2	13	-	TGCAGCGTTGCGACGGGAATCGACTATGGCTACACCTTC	CSVATGIDYGYTF
TRBV29-1	TRBD2	TRBJ2-3	17	-	TGCAGCGTTGAAGGAACCGGGACTAGCGGGGGGGCAGATACGCAGTATTTT	CSVEGTGTSGGADTQYF